These 19 T cell receptor beta chains were sequenced from one sample in a study of blood T cell repertoires in COVID-19. Assay: immunoSEQ multiplex PCR; the TCRdb copy retains only in-frame clones and omits some. The table lists about 160,000 clones, 80% to 95% of them singletons, with about 4.5% in the top ten. The sample was peripheral blood. The receptor source for this set is a woman between 50 and 59 years old with acute or convalescent COVID-19.

This clone was detected once. V usage is TRBV15 and J usage is TRBJ2-5; 7 bases are shared with TRBD2. V lost 0 bases, J lost 5 bases, and 6 bases stayed unmatched. This CDR3 contains 15 residues. Looked up from germline, CDR1 is LNHNV and CDR2 is YYDKDF (reference sequence). The CDR3 reads CATSRDGRDGETQYF. The CDR3 DNA follows: TGTGCCACCAGCAGAGATGGGAGGGACGGGGAGACCCAGTACTTC. Full variable domain (missing parts from reference TRBV15 and TRBJ2-5): DAMVIQNPRYQVTQFGKPVTLSCSQTLNHNVMYWYQQKSSQAPKLLFHYYDKDFNNEADTPDNFQSRRPNTSFCFLDIRSPGLGDTAMYLCATSRDGRDGETQYFGPGTRLLVL.

CDR3 residues: CASRNMGQGDYNYGYTF. CDR3 coding DNA: TGTGCCAGCAGGAACATGGGACAGGGAGATTATAACTATGGCTACACCTTC. The chain employs TRBV28 and TRBJ1-2, with 9 bases identical to TRBD1. Germline assignment: CDR1 MDHEN and CDR2 SYDVKM. The CDR3 is 17 amino acids. J lost 1 base, V lost 6 bases, and 12 bases had no gene match.

This chain connects TRBV7-8 to TRBJ1-6, with 7 bases lining up with TRBD1. V trimming: 4 bases; J trimming: 7 bases; junction bases outside the gene matches: 10. The CDR3 has 16 amino acids. From germline, CDR1 is SGHVS and CDR2 FQNEAQ. CDR3 sequence: CASSSRGTANNSPLHF. In nucleotides, the CDR3 is TGTGCCAGCAGCTCACGTGGGACAGCCAACAATTCACCCCTCCACTTT.

V gene TRBV9 combines with J gene TRBJ1-6; no reliable D call. Germline assignment: CDR1 SGDLS and CDR2 YYNGEE. V shed 0 bases and J shed 5 bases, with 6 bases lying between them. This CDR3 is 14 amino acids long. CDR3 amino acids: CASSVAGDNSPLHF. DNA for the CDR3: TGTGCCAGCAGCGTAGCGGGTGATAATTCACCCCTCCACTTT.

This chain uses TRBV2 with TRBJ2-1; TRBD2 aligns across 9 bases. CDR1 is SNHLY and CDR2 is FYNNEI in the germline V gene. Trimming cost V 4 bases and J 3 bases; bases outside gene matches: 1. This CDR3 comprises 14 residues. CDR3 nucleotide sequence: TGTGCCAGCAGTGGAGCGGGAGGCTACAATGAGCAGTTCTTC. Translating it yields CASSGAGGYNEQFF.

The genes are TRBV5-1 and TRBJ1-4; 8 bases map to TRBD1. Germline CDR1 is SGHRS and CDR2 is YFSETQ. CDR3 length: 14 amino acids. The V and J ends lost 0 bases and 6 bases, in that order; junction bases with no gene match: 1. The CDR3 reads CASSLAQGDEKLFF. The CDR3, as DNA: TGCGCCAGCAGCTTGGCACAGGGGGATGAAAAACTGTTTTTT.

The V gene is TRBV30, the J gene TRBJ1-2; perhaps TRBD1 as D (6 bases). CDR1 and CDR2 from the germline V gene are GTSNPN and SVGIG (reference sequence). The V and J ends lost 0 bases and 7 bases respectively, with 15 bases between them. CDR3 length equals 14 residues. DNA for the CDR3: TGTGCCTGGAGTGTGACAGGCCCATTGGGTGGCTACACCTTC. This translates into CAWSVTGPLGGYTF.

The chain uses TRBV7-2 and TRBJ1-3; D perhaps matches TRBD1 (5 bases). V lost 0 bases, J lost 0 bases, and 6 bases lay in between. This CDR3 is built from 15 residues. Germline V gives CDR1 SGHTA, CDR2 FQGNSA. DNA of the CDR3: TGTGCCAGCAGCTTAGCGGGGGGCTCTGGAAACACCATATATTTT. Translated, it gives CASSLAGGSGNTIYF.

The chain recombines TRBV15 with TRBJ1-2; a possible D gene is TRBD1 (6 bases). This CDR3 region has 15 residues. Looked up from germline, CDR1 is LNHNV and CDR2 is YYDKDF (reference sequence). The V gene lost 2 bases and the J gene lost 2 bases, with 12 bases spanning the gap. The CDR3 protein is CATSRKDRANYGYTF. CDR3 DNA sequence: TGTGCCACCAGCAGAAAGGACAGAGCCAACTATGGCTACACCTTC.

CDR3 protein: CASRGRDLYQETQYF. CDR3 sequence (DNA): TGTGCCAGCAGGGGCCGGGACTTGTACCAAGAGACCCAGTACTTC. The chain couples TRBV6-5 to TRBJ2-5, with TRBD2 as a possible D gene (6 bases). This CDR3 has 15 residues. V lost 6 bases and J lost 0, with 14 bases in between. In germline, CDR1 is MNHEY, CDR2 SVGAGI.

The chain carries TRBV11-2 and TRBJ2-7; perhaps TRBD1 as D (5 bases). The germline V gene has CDR1 SGHAT and CDR2 FQNNGV. The CDR3 is made up of 14 amino acids. Deletions cut 1 base from V and 9 bases from J, with 16 bases between. CDR3 coding DNA: TGTGCCAGCAGCTTAGGGCAGGGATCTACGACGCAGTACTTC. Its protein is CASSLGQGSTTQYF. The whole variable domain, filled in from reference TRBV11-2 and TRBJ2-7, reads EAGVAQSPRYKIIEKRQSVAFWCNPISGHATLYWYQQILGQGPKLLIQFQNNGVVDDSQLPKDRFSAERLKGVDSTLKIQPAKLEDSAVYLCASSLGQGSTTQYFGPGTRLTVT.

The chain couples TRBV7-8 to TRBJ1-2; perhaps TRBD1 as D (6 bases). Between the trimmed V and J ends, which lost 5 bases and 4 bases, there was a span of 23 bases. Germline CDR1 SGHVS, CDR2 FQNEAQ. The CDR3 loop spans 17 amino acids. For the CDR3, the DNA is TGTGCCAGCAGCCCCCCTGGGCTGGGGGCCCTTTTCTATGGCTACACCTTC. It translates to CASSPPGLGALFYGYTF.

The rearrangement joins TRBV2 to TRBJ1-1, with D possibly TRBD1 on 5 matching bases. The germline gives CDR1 SNHLY, CDR2 FYNNEI. With 4 bases removed from V and 4 bases from J, the gap between germline ends came to 10 bases. The CDR3 length is 13 residues. The chain's CDR3 is CASSVLQGTEAFF. CDR3 bases: TGTGCCAGCAGTGTCTTGCAGGGCACTGAAGCTTTCTTT.

The V and J genes are TRBV18 and TRBJ1-1; D remains ambiguous. This CDR3 is 17 amino acids long. Per germline, CDR1 KGHSH and CDR2 LQKENI. Trimming pared 2 bases from V and 4 bases from J, leaving 20 bases between. CDR3 sequence: CASSPLVAAPVGTEAFF. As DNA, the CDR3 is TGTGCCAGCTCACCATTGGTGGCGGCTCCCGTGGGCACTGAAGCTTTCTTT.

The chain employs TRBV29-1 and TRBJ2-5; D perhaps matches TRBD2 (5 bases). Trimming pared 4 bases from V and 5 bases from J, leaving 11 bases between. The germline V gene has CDR1 SQVTM and CDR2 ANQGSEA. The CDR3 consists of 12 residues. The CDR3 spells CSVGWRLETQYF. Written as DNA, the CDR3 is TGCAGCGTTGGGTGGAGGCTGGAGACCCAGTACTTC.

V gene TRBV28 combines with J gene TRBJ1-2; TRBD1 matches 9 bases. CDR1 is MDHEN and CDR2 is SYDVKM in the germline V gene. The CDR3 length is 13 residues. DNA of the CDR3: TGTGGGACTCTGGACAGGGGTAACTATGGCTACACCTTC. It yields the protein CGTLDRGNYGYTF.

This rearrangement joins TRBV20-1 to TRBJ2-1; D unclear. The CDR3 sequence is 11 residues long. Trimming removed 4 bases at V and 4 bases at J, with 5 bases between. Germline V gene lookup returns CDR1 DFQATT and CDR2 SNEGSKA (reference sequence). The CDR3 loop is CSAIYYNEQFF. In nucleotides, the CDR3 is TGCAGTGCTATTTATTACAATGAGCAGTTCTTC.

V is TRBV28 and J is TRBJ1-2; weak D call: TRBD1 (5 bases). The ends were cut back, 3 bases at V and 2 bases at J, with 7 bases in the middle. The CDR3 has 13 amino acids. Germline CDR1 reads MDHEN; CDR2 reads SYDVKM. CDR3 loop: CASSLDINYGYTF. CDR3 DNA sequence: TGTGCCAGCAGTTTGGACATAAACTATGGCTACACCTTC.

The rearrangement links TRBV27 to TRBJ1-2; D perhaps matches TRBD1 (5 bases). This CDR3 spans 14 amino acids. Germline V CDR1 and CDR2: MNHEY, SMNVEV (reference sequence). V was clipped by 3 bases and J by 8 bases, with 16 bases between them. As DNA, the CDR3 is TGTGCCAGCAGTTTTGTCGGGGGAGTTGTGGGCTACACCTTC. This gives the protein CASSFVGGVVGYTF.